This TCR beta chain stems from a study of blood T cell repertoires in COVID-19. About the research overall: Sites in the United States, Italy and Spain provided acute and convalescent COVID-19 samples. T cells, B-cell-depleted T cells, or PBMCs provided the cDNA or gDNA that served as material.

Original data processing: Researchers report that nucleated cell counts were estimated from reference gene primer amplification. Clones were read by immunoSEQ multiplex PCR, and TCRdb kept only the in-frame ones, dropping some. Clone size and V and J calls were adopted from that table, with D and trimming inferred from the DNA. The sample lists hundreds of thousands of clones, roughly 87% seen once, with about 2.2% in the top ten. The J segment lost 6 bases and the V segment lost 1 base, leaving 4 bases of the junction unmatched. Per the germline V gene, CDR1 is MNHEY and CDR2 is SVGAGI. The CDR3 has 15 amino acids.

The clonotype originates from a woman aged 45 to 65 who had recovered from COVID-19. V and J are TRBV6-5 and TRBJ1-1, with TRBD1 identical over 11 bases. Material: peripheral blood. CDR3 amino acids: CASSYWGQGEAEAFF. In nucleotides, the CDR3 is TGTGCCAGCAGTTACTGGGGACAGGGGGAGGCTGAAGCTTTCTTT.